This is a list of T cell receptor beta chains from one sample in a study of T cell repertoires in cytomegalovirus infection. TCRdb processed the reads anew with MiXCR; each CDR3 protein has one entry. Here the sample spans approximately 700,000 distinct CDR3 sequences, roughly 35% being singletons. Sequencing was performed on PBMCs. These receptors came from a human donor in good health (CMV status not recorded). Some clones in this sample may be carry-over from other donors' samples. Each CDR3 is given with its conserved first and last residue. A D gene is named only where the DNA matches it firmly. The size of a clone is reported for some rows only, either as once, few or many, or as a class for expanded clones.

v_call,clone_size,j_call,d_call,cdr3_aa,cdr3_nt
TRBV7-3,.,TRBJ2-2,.,CASSLTGDYTGELFF,TGTGCCAGCAGCTTAACCGGGGACTACACCGGGGAGCTGTTTTTT
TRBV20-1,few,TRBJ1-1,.,CSASRGYEAFF,TGCAGTGCTAGTCGGGGATATGAAGCTTTCTTT
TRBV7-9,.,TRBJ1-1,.,CASSFSYGAEAFF,TGTGCCAGCAGCTTTTCGTACGGCGCTGAAGCTTTCTTT
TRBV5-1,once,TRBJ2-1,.,CASSFAPGSSGNEQFF,TGCGCCAGCAGCTTCGCCCCCGGGAGTTCTGGCAATGAGCAGTTCTTC
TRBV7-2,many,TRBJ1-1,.,CASRTTQTEAFF,TGTGCCAGCAGAACAACACAGACCGAAGCTTTCTTT
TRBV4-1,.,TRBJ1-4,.,CASSQDSRVTNEKLFF,TGCGCCAGCAGCCAAGATTCCCGGGTGACTAATGAAAAACTGTTTTTT
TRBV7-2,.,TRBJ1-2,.,CALRRGQDYGYTF,TGTGCCCTACGTCGAGGGCAGGACTATGGCTACACCTTC
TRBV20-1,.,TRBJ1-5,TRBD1,CSALQGARDQPQHF,TGCAGTGCTTTACAGGGGGCGCGGGATCAGCCCCAGCATTTT
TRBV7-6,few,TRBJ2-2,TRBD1,CASSFPGQGDTGELFF,TGTGCCAGCAGCTTCCCGGGACAGGGAGACACCGGGGAGCTGTTTTTT
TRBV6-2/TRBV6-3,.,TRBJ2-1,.,CASSNPDSASYNEQFF,TGTGCCAGCAGTAACCCCGACAGCGCGTCCTACAATGAGCAGTTCTTC
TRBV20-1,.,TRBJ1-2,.,CSERGGFNYGYTF,TGCAGTGAGCGGGGCGGCTTTAACTATGGCTACACCTTC
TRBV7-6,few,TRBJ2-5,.,CASTGLGGQETQYF,TGTGCCAGCACCGGGTTGGGGGGCCAAGAGACCCAGTACTTC
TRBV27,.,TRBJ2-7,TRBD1,CASSPPGTGGREQYF,TGTGCCAGCAGTCCCCCCGGGACAGGGGGCCGCGAGCAGTACTTC
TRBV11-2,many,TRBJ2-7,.,CASSLTPAGWEQYF,TGTGCCAGCAGCTTAACGCCTGCGGGTTGGGAGCAGTACTTC
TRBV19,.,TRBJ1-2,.,CASSIGRRPQYGYTF,TGTGCCAGTAGTATAGGCCGGAGACCCCAGTATGGCTACACCTTC
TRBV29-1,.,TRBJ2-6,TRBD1,CSALTGGTNVLTF,TGCAGCGCCCTGACAGGGGGCACCAACGTCCTGACTTTC
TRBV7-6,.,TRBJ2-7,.,CSSSLASPSSYEQYF,TGTTCCAGCAGCTTAGCGAGCCCGAGCTCCTACGAGCAGTACTTC
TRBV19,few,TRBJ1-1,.,CASSGPTPAMNTEAFF,TGTGCCAGTAGTGGGCCAACGCCAGCAATGAACACTGAAGCTTTCTTT
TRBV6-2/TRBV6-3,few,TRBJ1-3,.,CASRNGGAGNTIYF,TGTGCCAGCAGGAACGGAGGAGCTGGAAACACCATATATTTT
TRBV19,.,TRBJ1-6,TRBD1,CASSTTGGESPLHF,TGTGCCAGTAGTACTACAGGGGGGGAATCACCCCTCCACTTT
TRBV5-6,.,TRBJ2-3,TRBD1,CASRSNFGQGKTHTPTDTQYF,TGTGCCAGCAGATCGAACTTCGGACAGGGGAAGACCCACACCCCCACAGATACGCAGTATTTT
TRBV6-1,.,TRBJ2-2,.,CASSYSAAGKIVTGELFF,TGTGCCAGCAGTTACAGTGCGGCGGGAAAAATAGTAACCGGGGAGCTGTTTTTT
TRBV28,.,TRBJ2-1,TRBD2,CASPPPGLAGYNEQFF,TGTGCCAGTCCCCCTCCGGGGCTAGCGGGCTACAATGAGCAGTTCTTC
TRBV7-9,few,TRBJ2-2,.,CASSTLAAVTGELFF,TGTGCCAGCAGCACCTTAGCGGCAGTCACCGGGGAGCTGTTTTTT
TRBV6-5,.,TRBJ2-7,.,CASSYSAWGNYEQYF,TGTGCCAGCAGTTACTCGGCCTGGGGAAACTACGAGCAGTACTTC
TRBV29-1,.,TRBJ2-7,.,CSVWVSGVYEQYF,TGCAGCGTCTGGGTCTCCGGAGTCTACGAGCAGTACTTC
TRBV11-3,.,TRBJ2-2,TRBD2,CASSLLSGSITGELFF,TGTGCCAGCAGCTTATTGAGCGGGAGTATCACCGGGGAGCTGTTTTTT
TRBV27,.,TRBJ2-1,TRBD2,CASRPGGRNEQFF,TGTGCCAGCAGGCCGGGGGGTCGGAATGAGCAGTTCTTC
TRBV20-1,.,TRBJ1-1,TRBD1,CSAPGGKGANTEAFF,TGCAGTGCCCCAGGGGGTAAGGGGGCGAACACTGAAGCTTTCTTT
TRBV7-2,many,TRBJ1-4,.,CASSRGKSEKLFF,TGTGCCAGCAGCCGGGGGAAGAGTGAAAAACTGTTTTTT